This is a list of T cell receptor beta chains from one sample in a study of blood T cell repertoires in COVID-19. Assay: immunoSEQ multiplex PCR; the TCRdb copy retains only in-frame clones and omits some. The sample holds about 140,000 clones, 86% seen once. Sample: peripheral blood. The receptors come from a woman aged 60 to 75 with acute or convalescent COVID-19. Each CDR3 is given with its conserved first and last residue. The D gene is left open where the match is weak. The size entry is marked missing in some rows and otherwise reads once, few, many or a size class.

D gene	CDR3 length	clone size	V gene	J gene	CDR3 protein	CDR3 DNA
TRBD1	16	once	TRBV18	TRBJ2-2	CASSPQAGQGAGELFF	TGTGCCAGCTCACCCCAAGCGGGACAGGGGGCCGGGGAGCTGTTTTTT
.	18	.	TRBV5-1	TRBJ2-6	CASRLRRDILSGANVLTF	TGCGCCAGCAGGTTACGCCGGGACATCCTCTCTGGGGCCAACGTCCTGACTTTC
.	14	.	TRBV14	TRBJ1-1	CASSPLNEETEAFF	TGTGCCAGCAGCCCCCTGAATGAGGAAACTGAAGCTTTCTTT
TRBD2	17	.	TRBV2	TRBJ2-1	CASSDSSAGSSYNEQFF	TGTGCCAGCAGTGATTCTTCAGCGGGGAGCTCCTACAATGAGCAGTTCTTC
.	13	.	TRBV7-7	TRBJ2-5	CASSVDRGETQYF	TGTGCTAGCAGCGTGGACAGAGGAGAGACCCAGTACTTC
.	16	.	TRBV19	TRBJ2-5	CASSIGTGINQETQYF	TGTGCCAGTAGTATAGGAACCGGGATTAACCAAGAGACCCAGTACTTC
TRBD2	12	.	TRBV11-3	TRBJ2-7	CASSWGGEEQYF	TGTGCCAGCAGCTGGGGGGGTGAGGAGCAGTACTTC
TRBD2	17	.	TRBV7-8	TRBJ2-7	CASSLGLAGGFTYEQYF	TGTGCCAGCAGCTTAGGACTAGCGGGGGGGTTTACCTACGAGCAGTACTTC
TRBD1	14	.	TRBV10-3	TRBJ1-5	CAISHRGPGQPQHF	TGTGCCATCTCTCACAGGGGGCCGGGACAGCCCCAGCATTTT
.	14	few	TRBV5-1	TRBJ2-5	CASSSQTVQETQYF	TGCGCCAGCAGCTCCCAGACAGTACAAGAGACCCAGTACTTC
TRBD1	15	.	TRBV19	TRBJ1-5	CASHRGADSNQPQHF	TGTGCCAGCCACAGGGGGGCCGATAGCAATCAGCCCCAGCATTTT
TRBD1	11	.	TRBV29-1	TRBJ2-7	CSVRTGAEQYF	TGCAGCGTTAGGACAGGGGCCGAGCAGTACTTC
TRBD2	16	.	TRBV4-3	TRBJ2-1	CASSQDYVRGDNEQFF	TGCGCCAGCAGCCAAGACTACGTACGGGGGGACAATGAGCAGTTCTTC
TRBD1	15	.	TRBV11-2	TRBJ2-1	CASSLVSGGWNEQFF	TGTGCCAGCAGCTTAGTGTCAGGGGGCTGGAATGAGCAGTTCTTC
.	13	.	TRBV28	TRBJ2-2	CASSPSYTGELFF	TGTGCCAGCTCGCCCAGTTACACCGGGGAGCTGTTTTTT
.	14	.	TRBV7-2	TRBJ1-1	CASSLGVQNTEAFF	TGTGCCAGCAGCTTAGGCGTGCAGAACACTGAAGCTTTCTTT
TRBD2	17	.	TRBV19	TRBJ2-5	CASTPTSGGPYAETQYF	TGTGCCAGTACCCCGACTAGCGGGGGCCCTTATGCAGAGACCCAGTACTTC
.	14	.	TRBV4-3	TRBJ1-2	CASSRRTDNYGYTF	TGCGCCAGCAGCCGACGTACAGATAACTATGGCTACACCTTC
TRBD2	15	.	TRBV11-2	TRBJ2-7	CASSPLPSGSVEQYF	TGTGCCAGCAGCCCCCTCCCTAGCGGCTCGGTTGAGCAGTACTTC
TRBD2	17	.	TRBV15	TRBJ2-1	CATSTGTSGGALWEQFF	TGTGCCACCAGTACCGGGACTAGCGGGGGGGCTCTATGGGAGCAGTTCTTC
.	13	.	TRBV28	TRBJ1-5	CASTLYSNQPQHF	TGTGCCAGCACCCTGTATAGCAATCAGCCCCAGCATTTT
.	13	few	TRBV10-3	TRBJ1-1	CAISAQGVTEAFF	TGTGCCATCAGTGCGCAGGGTGTCACTGAAGCTTTCTTT
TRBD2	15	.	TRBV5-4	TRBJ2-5	CASSLARRGQETQYF	TGTGCCAGCAGCTTGGCTCGGCGGGGGCAAGAGACCCAGTACTTC
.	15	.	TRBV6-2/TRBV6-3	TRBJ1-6	CASSDRKGSASPLHF	TGTGCCAGCAGTGACAGGAAAGGGTCAGCTTCACCCCTCCACTTT
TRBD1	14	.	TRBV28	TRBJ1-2	CASSTQQGIYGYTF	TGTGCCAGCAGTACCCAACAGGGGATCTATGGCTACACCTTC